This T cell receptor (beta chain) derives from a study of shared clonotypes between healthy human individuals. Study context: CD8 memory received one plate per donor, CD8 naive two, CD4 memory three and CD4 naive three.

Clones were read by immunoSEQ multiplex PCR, and TCRdb kept only the in-frame ones, dropping some. The table lists roughly 770,000 clones, around 96% of them singletons. The junction had 4 bases not matched to a gene; V was cut back by 5 bases and J by 6 bases. This CDR3 region has 12 residues. Germline CDR1 reads SGHDN; CDR2 reads FVKESK. Turning to this clone: The target antigen is unknown.

Study outcomes and limitations: Tissues were not sampled, only blood, and their repertoires likely differ.

Naive CD8 cells lacked CD45RO, underwent positive selection for CCR7 and left out terminally differentiated effector memory CD45RA+ cells. There were no recent acute infections or vaccinations among the donors, who were healthy HIV-negative adults. This clonotype was sampled from a young man in good health. Specimen: naive CD8+ T cells sorted from blood. The chain couples TRBV14 to TRBJ2-7; 7 bases fit TRBD1. The CDR3 region has the DNA TGTGCCAGCAGCTACAGGGGTCGCGAGCAGTACTTC. This gives the protein CASSYRGREQYF.